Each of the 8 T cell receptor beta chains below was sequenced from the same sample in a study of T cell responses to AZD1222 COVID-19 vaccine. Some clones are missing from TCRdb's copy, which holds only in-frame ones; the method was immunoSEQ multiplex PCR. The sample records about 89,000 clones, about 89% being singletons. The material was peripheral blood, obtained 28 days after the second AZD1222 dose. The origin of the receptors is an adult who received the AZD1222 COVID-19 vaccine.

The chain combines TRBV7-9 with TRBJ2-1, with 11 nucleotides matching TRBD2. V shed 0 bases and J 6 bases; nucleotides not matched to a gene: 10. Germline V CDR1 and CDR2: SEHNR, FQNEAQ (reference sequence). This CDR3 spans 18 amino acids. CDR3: CASSLAVDRGLAGNEQFF. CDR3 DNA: TGTGCCAGCAGCTTAGCGGTTGATCGAGGACTAGCGGGCAATGAGCAGTTCTTC.

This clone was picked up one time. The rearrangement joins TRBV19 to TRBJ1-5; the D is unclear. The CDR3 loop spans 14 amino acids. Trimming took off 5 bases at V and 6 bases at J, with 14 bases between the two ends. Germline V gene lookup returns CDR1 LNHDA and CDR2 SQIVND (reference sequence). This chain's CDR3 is CASSLTSLSQPQHF. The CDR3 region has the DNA TGTGCCAGTAGTCTTACATCCCTCAGTCAGCCCCAGCATTTT. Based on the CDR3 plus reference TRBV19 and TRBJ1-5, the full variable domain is DGGITQSPKYLFRKEGQNVTLSCEQNLNHDAMYWYRQDPGQGLRLIYYSQIVNDFQKGDIAEGYSVSREKKESFPLTVTSAQKNPTAFYLCASSLTSLSQPQHFGDGTRLSIL.

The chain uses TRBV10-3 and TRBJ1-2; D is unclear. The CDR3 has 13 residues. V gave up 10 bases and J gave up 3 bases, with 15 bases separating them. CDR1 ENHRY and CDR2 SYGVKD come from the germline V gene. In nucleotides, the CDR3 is TGTGCCACCACCTCCAGTGATCACTATGGCTACACCTTC. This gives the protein CATTSSDHYGYTF.

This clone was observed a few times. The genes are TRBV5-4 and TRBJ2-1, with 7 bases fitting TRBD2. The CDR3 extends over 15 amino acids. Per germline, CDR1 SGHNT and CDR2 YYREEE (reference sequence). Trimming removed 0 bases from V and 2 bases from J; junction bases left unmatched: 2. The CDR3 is CASSLVGGAYNEQFF. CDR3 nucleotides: TGTGCCAGCAGCTTGGTGGGGGGGGCCTACAATGAGCAGTTCTTC. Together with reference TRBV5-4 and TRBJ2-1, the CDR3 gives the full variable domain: ETGVTQSPTHLIKTRGQQVTLRCSSQSGHNTVSWYQQALGQGPQFIFQYYREEENGRGNFPPRFSGLQFPNYSSELNVNALELDDSALYLCASSLVGGAYNEQFFGPGTRLTVL.

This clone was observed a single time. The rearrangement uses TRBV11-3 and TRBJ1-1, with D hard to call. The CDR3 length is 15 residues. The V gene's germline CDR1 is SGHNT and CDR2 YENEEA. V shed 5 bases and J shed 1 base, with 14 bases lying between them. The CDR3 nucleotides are TGTGCCAGCAGCCCGTATGGCCGGGGGAACACTGAAGCTTTCTTT. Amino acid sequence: CASSPYGRGNTEAFF.

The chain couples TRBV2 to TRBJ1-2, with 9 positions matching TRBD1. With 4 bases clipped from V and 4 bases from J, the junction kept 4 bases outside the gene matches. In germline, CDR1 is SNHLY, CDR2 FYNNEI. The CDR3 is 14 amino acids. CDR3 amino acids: CASSAGQGPYGYTF. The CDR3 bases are TGTGCCAGCAGTGCGGGACAGGGACCCTATGGCTACACCTTC.

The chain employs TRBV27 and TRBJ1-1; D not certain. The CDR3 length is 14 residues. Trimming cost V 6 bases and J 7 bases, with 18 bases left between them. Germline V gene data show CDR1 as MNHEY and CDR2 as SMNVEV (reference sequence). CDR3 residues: CASSRETGSSEAFF. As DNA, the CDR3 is TGTGCCAGCAGCCGAGAGACGGGCAGCAGTGAAGCTTTCTTT.

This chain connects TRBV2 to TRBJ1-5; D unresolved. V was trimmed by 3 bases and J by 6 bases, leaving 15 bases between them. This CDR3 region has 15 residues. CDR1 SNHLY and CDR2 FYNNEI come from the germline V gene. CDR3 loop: CASSDMGGRPQPQHF. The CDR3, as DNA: TGTGCCAGCAGTGATATGGGAGGGCGGCCTCAGCCCCAGCATTTT. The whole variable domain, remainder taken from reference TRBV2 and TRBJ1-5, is EPEVTQTPSHQVTQMGQEVILRCVPISNHLYFYWYRQILGQKVEFLVSFYNNEISEKSEIFDDQFSVERPDGSNFTLKIRSTKLEDSAMYFCASSDMGGRPQPQHFGDGTRLSIL.